This T cell receptor beta chain was captured in a study of T cell clones after liver transplantation. The study, taken as a whole, reports: The donor-reactive repertoire was only partly measurable in a couple of subjects, lacking donor cells.

V was pared by 6 bases and J by 6 bases, with 11 bases between. The CDR3 is 12 amino acids. CDR1 and CDR2 from the germline V gene are SQVTM and ANQGSEA. Produced via immunoSEQ multiplex PCR; TCRdb's table is partial and in-frame only. The table has 50,000 or so clones, roughly nine tenths seen once. A note on this clone: Its matching antigen is unknown.

The source material was CD8+ T cells from blood, sampled 12 months after liver transplant. This clonotype originated in a human patient who received a liver transplant. The graft donor may have given rise to some T cells. The chain has TRBV29-1 and TRBJ2-2; unclear D gene. CDR3: CSVVSSAGELFF. DNA for the CDR3: TGCAGCGTGGTATCAAGTGCCGGGGAGCTGTTTTTT.